The rows below give T cell receptor beta chains drawn from one sample of a study of lymphopenia after photon versus proton radiotherapy. Clones were sequenced by immunoSEQ multiplex PCR, and TCRdb holds only the in-frame ones, with some missing. The sample includes nearly 25,000 clones, roughly 85% of them seen just once. Source: peripheral blood, taken from a patient treated with proton-based radiotherapy. These receptors were collected from an older woman with pancreatic cancer. CDR3s include the opening cysteine and the closing phenylalanine or tryptophan. The D gene is left open where the match is weak. A clone size is listed for some rows: how often the clone was seen (once, few, many), or a class if it is expanded.

cdr3_length,clone_size,j_call,d_call,v_call,cdr3_nt,cdr3_aa
15,NA,TRBJ2-1,TRBD1,TRBV28,TGTGCCAGCACCCAGGGGGGGACAGGGGCCAATGAGCAGTTCTTC,CASTQGGTGANEQFF
13,NA,TRBJ1-2,NA,TRBV14,TGTGCCAGCAGCCCAGACAGCTTCTATGGCTACACCTTC,CASSPDSFYGYTF
11,NA,TRBJ1-2,NA,TRBV19,TGTGCCAGTAGTCTTAACTATGGCTACACCTTC,CASSLNYGYTF
16,once,TRBJ2-4,TRBD2,TRBV28,TGTGCCAGCAGTCTGACATTTAGCGGGACCAAAAACATTCAGTACTTC,CASSLTFSGTKNIQYF
12,NA,TRBJ2-7,NA,TRBV6-6,TGTGCCAGCAGAACAGGACTCTACGAGCAGTACTTC,CASRTGLYEQYF
13,NA,TRBJ2-5,NA,TRBV7-7,TGTGCTAGCAGTCAAGACCATAGAGAGACCCAGTACTTC,CASSQDHRETQYF
12,NA,TRBJ1-3,NA,TRBV7-2,TGTGCCAGCAGCCAAAGAACTCGAGGGGTATATTTT,CASSQRTRGVYF
15,NA,TRBJ2-4,NA,TRBV10-2,TGCGCCAGCAGTGCATTCGAGGGAGCCAAAAACATTCAGTACTTC,CASSAFEGAKNIQYF
13,few,TRBJ1-2,NA,TRBV28,TGTGCCAGCACCCAAGGGGGTAACTATGGCTACACCTTC,CASTQGGNYGYTF
16,NA,TRBJ2-5,NA,TRBV9,TGTGCCAGCAGCGTAGGGAGGGGCGCCCTCCAAGAGACCCAGTACTTC,CASSVGRGALQETQYF
14,once,TRBJ1-6,NA,TRBV10-3,TGTGCCGCATCGTCCCGGGTCACGGAATCACCCCTCCACTTT,CAASSRVTESPLHF
15,few,TRBJ1-5,NA,TRBV7-6,TGTGCCAGCAGCGCCTCCGATGGGGGAGGGCAGCCCCAGCATTTT,CASSASDGGGQPQHF
15,NA,TRBJ2-5,NA,TRBV4-2,TGTGCCAGCAGCCAAGAGACGCACTCACGGGAGACCCAGTACTTC,CASSQETHSRETQYF
14,NA,TRBJ2-1,NA,TRBV11-2,TGTGCCAGCAGCTTAGTGGTTAGCTCCAATGAGCAGTTCTTC,CASSLVVSSNEQFF
18,once,TRBJ2-5,NA,TRBV27,TGTGCCAGCAGTTTATCGGGTGGGGGGGGCGCCACGAGAGAGACCCAGTACTTC,CASSLSGGGGATRETQYF
13,once,TRBJ2-1,NA,TRBV7-7,TGTGCTAGCAGCTTGGCAGGGTTGAATGAGCAGTTCTTC,CASSLAGLNEQFF
15,NA,TRBJ2-1,TRBD2,TRBV28,TGTGCCAGCAGTTTTTTGGCTAGCGGGATGAATGAGCAGTTCTTC,CASSFLASGMNEQFF
13,NA,TRBJ2-2,TRBD1,TRBV10-3,TGTGCCATCCGCAGGGGGCCCACCGGGGAGCTGTTTTTT,CAIRRGPTGELFF
13,NA,TRBJ2-1,NA,TRBV11-2,TGTGCCAGCAGCCGAACGACTAACAATGAGCAGTTCTTC,CASSRTTNNEQFF
15,NA,TRBJ2-7,NA,TRBV21-1,TGTGCCAGCAGCGAGGGGCAGGGGACTTCCTACGAGCAGTACTTC,CASSEGQGTSYEQYF
12,NA,TRBJ2-1,NA,TRBV6-1,TGTGCCAGCAGTGGTCGGTACAATGAGCAGTTCTTC,CASSGRYNEQFF
14,NA,TRBJ2-7,NA,TRBV4-1,TGCGCCAGCAGCCAAAGACTCGAAACCTACGAGCAGTACTTC,CASSQRLETYEQYF
15,once,TRBJ2-3,NA,TRBV9,TGTGCCAGCAGCCCACCCGGGACTGTCATAGATACGCAGTATTTT,CASSPPGTVIDTQYF
13,NA,TRBJ1-6,NA,TRBV18,TGTGCCAGCTCACCCTCAGTGGATTCACCCCTCCACTTT,CASSPSVDSPLHF
15,few,TRBJ1-2,TRBD1,TRBV6-6,TGTGCCAGCAGCCCCGACAGGGGGCAAGACTATGGCTACACCTTC,CASSPDRGQDYGYTF
15,once,TRBJ1-2,TRBD1,TRBV7-6,TGTGCCAGCAGCGCCTCCTCAGGGGGCAGCTATGGCTACACCTTC,CASSASSGGSYGYTF
13,NA,TRBJ1-2,TRBD1,TRBV29-1,TGCAGCGTCCTATTGGACAGGGTCTATGGCTACACCTTC,CSVLLDRVYGYTF
15,NA,TRBJ2-7,NA,TRBV14,TGTGCCAGCAGCCCAAGGGGACATGTAAACTACGAGCAGTACTTC,CASSPRGHVNYEQYF